This TCR beta chain was documented in a study of cytomegalovirus exposure and HLA in healthy donors. The wider study: Prior work identified around 120 million unique TCR beta sequences in about 179 million T cells. Regarding the study as a whole: In a later analysis, common viral pathogens appeared linked to several of the most significant clusters. The productive fraction for most TCR beta V segments was about 87% or about 30% in an earlier analysis. In a later analysis, HLA-C alleles had the fewest associated TCRs, DRB1 alleles the most.

The primer mix had 60 Vbeta and 13 Jbeta primers. Using immunoSEQ multiplex PCR, the repertoire was profiled, and TCRdb retains in-frame clones only, with some absent. The table lists 95,000 to 100,000 clones, about 80% of them singletons. For this clone: Its antigen is not identified.

The CDR3 is made up of 12 amino acids. The J segment lost 7 bases and the V segment lost 7 bases, leaving 6 bases of the junction unmatched. Germline CDR1 and CDR2: MNHNY and SVGAGI (reference sequence). Sequencing was done on a sample of PBMCs. This receptor was obtained from a man aged 60 to 69 in good health and CMV-seropositive. The chain combines TRBV6-6 with TRBJ2-7, with 8 bases that match TRBD2. CDR3 residues: CASMAGGSEQYF. The CDR3 DNA reads TGTGCCAGCATGGCGGGGGGAAGTGAGCAGTACTTC.